The clone carrying this T cell receptor (beta chain) was detected only a few times. This sample is drawn from a study of blood T cell repertoires in COVID-19. At the level of the study: Samples came from the United States, Italy and Spain, spanning acute and convalescent COVID-19. Sources were T cells, B-cell-depleted T cells, or PBMCs; the material itself was cDNA or gDNA.

CDR1 is MNHEY, CDR2 SVGAGI, per germline. With 6 bases clipped from V and 2 bases from J, the junction kept 2 bases outside the gene matches. This CDR3 has 14 amino acids. Clones were sequenced by immunoSEQ multiplex PCR, and TCRdb holds only the in-frame ones, with some missing. The sample records some 180,000 clones, 82% being singletons. The sequence derives from a woman aged 60-75 years with COVID-19, enrolled during active disease. The chain has TRBV6-5 and TRBJ2-5, with 11 bases fitting TRBD2. Sequencing input: peripheral blood. CDR3 residues: CASSRLAGQETQYF. CDR3 coding DNA: TGTGCCAGCAGCCGACTAGCGGGACAAGAGACCCAGTACTTC.